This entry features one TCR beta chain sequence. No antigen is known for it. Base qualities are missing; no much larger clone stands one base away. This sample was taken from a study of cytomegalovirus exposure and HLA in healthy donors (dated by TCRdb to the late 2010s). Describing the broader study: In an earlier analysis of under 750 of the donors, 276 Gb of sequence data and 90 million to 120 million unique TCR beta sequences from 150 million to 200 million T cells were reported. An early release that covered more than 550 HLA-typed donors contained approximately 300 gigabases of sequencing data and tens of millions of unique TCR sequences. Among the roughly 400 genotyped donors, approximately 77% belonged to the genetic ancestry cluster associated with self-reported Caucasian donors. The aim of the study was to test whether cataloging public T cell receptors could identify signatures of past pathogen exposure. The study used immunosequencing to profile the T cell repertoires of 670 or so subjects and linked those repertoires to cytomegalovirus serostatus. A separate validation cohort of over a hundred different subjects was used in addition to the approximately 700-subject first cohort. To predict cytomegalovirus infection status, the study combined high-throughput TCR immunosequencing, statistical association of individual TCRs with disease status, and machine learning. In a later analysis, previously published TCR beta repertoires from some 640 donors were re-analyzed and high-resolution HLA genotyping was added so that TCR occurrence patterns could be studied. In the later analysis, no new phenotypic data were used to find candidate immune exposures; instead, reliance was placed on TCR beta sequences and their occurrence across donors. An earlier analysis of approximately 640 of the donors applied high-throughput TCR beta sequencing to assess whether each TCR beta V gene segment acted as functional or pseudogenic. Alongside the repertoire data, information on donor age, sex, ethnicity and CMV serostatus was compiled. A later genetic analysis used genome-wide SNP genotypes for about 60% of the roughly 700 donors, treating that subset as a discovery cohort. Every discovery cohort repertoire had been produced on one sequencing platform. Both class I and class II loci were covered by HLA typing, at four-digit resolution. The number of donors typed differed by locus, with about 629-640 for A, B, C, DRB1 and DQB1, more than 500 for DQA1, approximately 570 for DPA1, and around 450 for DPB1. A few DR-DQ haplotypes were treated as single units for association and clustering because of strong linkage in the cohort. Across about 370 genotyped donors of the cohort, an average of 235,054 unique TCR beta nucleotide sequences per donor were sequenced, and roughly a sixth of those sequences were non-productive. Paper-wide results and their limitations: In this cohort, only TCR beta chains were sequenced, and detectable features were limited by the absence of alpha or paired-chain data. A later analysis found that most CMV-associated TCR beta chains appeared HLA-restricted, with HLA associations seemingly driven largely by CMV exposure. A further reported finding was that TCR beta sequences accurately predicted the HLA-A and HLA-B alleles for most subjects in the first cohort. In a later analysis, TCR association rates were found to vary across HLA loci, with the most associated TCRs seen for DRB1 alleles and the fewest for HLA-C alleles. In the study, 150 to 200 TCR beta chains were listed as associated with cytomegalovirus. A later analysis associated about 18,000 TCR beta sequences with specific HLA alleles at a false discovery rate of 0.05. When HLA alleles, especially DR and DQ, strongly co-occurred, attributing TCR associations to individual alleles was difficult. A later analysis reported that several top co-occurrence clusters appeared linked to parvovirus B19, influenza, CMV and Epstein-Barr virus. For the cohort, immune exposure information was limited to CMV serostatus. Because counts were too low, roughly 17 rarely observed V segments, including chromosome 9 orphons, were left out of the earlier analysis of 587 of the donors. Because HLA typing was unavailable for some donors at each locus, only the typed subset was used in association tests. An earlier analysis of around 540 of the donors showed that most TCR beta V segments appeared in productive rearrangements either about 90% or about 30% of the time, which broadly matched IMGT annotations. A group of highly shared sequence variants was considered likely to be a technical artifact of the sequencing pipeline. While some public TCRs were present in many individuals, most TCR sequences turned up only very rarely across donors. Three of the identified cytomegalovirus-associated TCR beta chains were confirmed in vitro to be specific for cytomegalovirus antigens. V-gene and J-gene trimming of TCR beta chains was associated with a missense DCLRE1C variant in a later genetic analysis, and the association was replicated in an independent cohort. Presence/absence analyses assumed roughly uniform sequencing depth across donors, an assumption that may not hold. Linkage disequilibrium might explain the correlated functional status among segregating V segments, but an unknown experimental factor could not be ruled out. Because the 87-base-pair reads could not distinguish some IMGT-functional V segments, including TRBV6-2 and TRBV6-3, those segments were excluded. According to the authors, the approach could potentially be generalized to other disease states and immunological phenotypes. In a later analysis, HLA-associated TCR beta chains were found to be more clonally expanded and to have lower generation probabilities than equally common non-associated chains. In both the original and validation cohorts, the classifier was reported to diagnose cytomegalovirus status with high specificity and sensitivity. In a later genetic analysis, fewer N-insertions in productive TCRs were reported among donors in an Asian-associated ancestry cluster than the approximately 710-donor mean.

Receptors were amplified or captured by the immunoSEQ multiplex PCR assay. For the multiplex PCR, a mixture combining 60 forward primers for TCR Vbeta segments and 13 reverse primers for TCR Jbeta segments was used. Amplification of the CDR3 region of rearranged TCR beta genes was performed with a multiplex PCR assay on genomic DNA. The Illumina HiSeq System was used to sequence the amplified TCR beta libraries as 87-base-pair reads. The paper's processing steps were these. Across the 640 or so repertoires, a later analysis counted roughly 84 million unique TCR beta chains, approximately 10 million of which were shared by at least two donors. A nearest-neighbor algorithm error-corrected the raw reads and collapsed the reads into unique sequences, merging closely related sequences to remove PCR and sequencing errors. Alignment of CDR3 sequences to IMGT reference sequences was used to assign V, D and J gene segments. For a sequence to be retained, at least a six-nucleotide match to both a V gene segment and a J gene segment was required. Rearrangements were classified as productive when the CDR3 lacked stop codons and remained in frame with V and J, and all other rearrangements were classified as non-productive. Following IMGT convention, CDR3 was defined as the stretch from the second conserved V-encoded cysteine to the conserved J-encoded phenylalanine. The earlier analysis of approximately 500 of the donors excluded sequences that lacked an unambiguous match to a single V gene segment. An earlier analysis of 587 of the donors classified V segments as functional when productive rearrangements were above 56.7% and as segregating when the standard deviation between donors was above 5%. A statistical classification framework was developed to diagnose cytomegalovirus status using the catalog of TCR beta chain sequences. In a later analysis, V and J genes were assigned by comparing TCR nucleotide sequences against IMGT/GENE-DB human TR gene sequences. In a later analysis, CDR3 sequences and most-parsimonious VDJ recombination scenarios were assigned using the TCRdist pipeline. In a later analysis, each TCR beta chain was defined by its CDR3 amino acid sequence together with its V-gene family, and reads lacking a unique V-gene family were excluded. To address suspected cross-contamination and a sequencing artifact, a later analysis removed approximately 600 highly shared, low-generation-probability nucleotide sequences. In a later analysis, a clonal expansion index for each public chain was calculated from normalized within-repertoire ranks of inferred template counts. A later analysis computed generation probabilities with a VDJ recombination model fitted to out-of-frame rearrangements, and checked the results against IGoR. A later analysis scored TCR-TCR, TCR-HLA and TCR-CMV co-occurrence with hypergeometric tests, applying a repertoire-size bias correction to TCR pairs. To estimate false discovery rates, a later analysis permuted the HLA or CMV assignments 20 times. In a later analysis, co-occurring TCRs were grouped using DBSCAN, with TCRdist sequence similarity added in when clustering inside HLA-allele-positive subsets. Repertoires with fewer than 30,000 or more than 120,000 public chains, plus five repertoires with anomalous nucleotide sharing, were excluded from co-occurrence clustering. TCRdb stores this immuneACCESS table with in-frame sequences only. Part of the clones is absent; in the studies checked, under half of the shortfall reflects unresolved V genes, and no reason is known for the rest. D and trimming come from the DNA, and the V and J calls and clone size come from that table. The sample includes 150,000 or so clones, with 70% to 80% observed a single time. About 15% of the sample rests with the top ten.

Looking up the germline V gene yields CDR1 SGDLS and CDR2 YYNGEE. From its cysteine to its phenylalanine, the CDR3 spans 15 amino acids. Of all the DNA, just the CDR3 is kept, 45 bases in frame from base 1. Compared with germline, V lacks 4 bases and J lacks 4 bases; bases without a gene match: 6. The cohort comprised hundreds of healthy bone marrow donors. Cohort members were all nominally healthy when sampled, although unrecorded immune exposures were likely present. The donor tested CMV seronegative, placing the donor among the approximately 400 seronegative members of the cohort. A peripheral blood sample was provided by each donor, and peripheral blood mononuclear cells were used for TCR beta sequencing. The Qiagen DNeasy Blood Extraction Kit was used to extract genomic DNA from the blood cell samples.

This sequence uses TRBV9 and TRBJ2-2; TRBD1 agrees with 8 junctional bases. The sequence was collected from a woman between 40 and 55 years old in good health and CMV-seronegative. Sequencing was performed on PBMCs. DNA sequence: TGTGCCAGCAGCCCGGACAGGGCTGTCACCGGGGAGCTGTTTTTT. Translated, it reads CASSPDRAVTGELFF. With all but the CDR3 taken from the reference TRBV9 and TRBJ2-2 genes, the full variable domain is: DSGVTQTPKHLITATGQRVTLRCSPRSGDLSVYWYQQSLDQGLQFLIQYYNGEERAKGNILERFSAQQFPDLHSELNLSSLELGDSALYFCASSPDRAVTGELFFGEGSRLTVL.